This entry features one T cell receptor (beta chain) sequence. Time point described: newly diagnosed GD, antithyroid drugs for less than 3 months. PBMC-derived RNA was used for the TCR library. Tubes containing EDTA received about 9.4 milliliters of drawn peripheral blood. iRepertoire HTBI primers and Arm-PCR of CDR3 regions built TCR beta libraries. TCRdb re-called the multiplex PCR reads through MiXCR, storing one row per CDR3 protein. Of about 560,000 distinct CDR3 sequences detected, 15% to 20% appear once; the ten largest clones hold about 11%. Trimming shortened V by 6 bases and J by 4 bases, and 10 bases separated the two germline ends. Looked up from germline, CDR1 is SNHLY and CDR2 is FYNNEI. The CDR3 is made up of 13 amino acids. This entry comes from a study of regulatory T cells in long-lasting Graves disease. These data were also reused for a study on T cells in Graves' hyperthyroidism and ophthalmopathy. That study reports: These patients, aged 18 to 65, had recently diagnosed hyperthyroidism lasting under 2 months. Ophthalmopathy, as predicted by the model, came a median roughly 6.5 months after the prediction.

This clonotype was sampled from a man aged 18 to 35 with Graves disease. This rearrangement joins TRBV2 to TRBJ2-1, with a possible D match to TRBD1 (5 bases). The material sequenced was peripheral blood mononuclear cells (PBMCs), taken at new diagnosis, from a patient treated with antithyroid drugs. CDR3 sequence: CASRVDRYNEQFF. In nucleotides, the CDR3 is TGTGCCAGCAGGGTCGACAGATACAATGAGCAGTTCTTC. The variable domain in full, with the rest retrieved from reference TRBV2 and TRBJ2-1, is EPEVTQTPSHQVTQMGQEVILRCVPISNHLYFYWYRQILGQKVEFLVSFYNNEISEKSEIFDDQFSVERPDGSNFTLKIRSTKLEDSAMYFCASRVDRYNEQFFGPGTRLTVL.